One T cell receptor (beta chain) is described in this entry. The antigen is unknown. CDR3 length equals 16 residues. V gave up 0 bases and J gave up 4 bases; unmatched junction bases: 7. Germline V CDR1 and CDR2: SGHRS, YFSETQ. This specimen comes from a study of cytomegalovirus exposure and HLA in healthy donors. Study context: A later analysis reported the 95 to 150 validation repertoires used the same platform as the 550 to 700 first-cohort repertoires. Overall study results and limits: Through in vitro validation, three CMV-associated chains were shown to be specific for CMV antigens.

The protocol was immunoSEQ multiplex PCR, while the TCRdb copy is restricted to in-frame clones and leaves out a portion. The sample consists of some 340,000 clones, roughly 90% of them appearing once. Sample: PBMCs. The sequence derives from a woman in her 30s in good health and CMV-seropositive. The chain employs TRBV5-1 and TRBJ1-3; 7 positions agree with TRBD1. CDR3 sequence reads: CASSLEAGGYGNTIYF. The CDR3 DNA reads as TGCGCCAGCAGCTTGGAAGCAGGGGGTTACGGAAACACCATATATTTT. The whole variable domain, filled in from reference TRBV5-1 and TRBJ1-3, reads KAGVTQTPRYLIKTRGQQVTLSCSPISGHRSVSWYQQTPGQGLQFLFEYFSETQRNKGNFPGRFSGRQFSNSRSEMNVSTLELGDSALYLCASSLEAGGYGNTIYFGEGSWLTVV.